These T cell receptor beta chains were read from a single sample in a study of T cell changes during pregnancy in multiple sclerosis. Only in-frame clones appear in the TCRdb table, and some are missing; sequencing was by immunoSEQ multiplex PCR. The repertoire holds 17,000 or so clones, approximately 84% seen once, with roughly a sixth in the top ten. Sequencing used CD8+ T cells from peripheral blood mononuclear cells, obtained in the third trimester of pregnancy. These receptor sequences come from a female donor in good health, enrolled as a control in a pregnancy study. The CDR3 runs from the conserved cysteine through the conserved F or W.

TRBV4-1 CASSQDGSGTYNEQFF
TRBV13 CASSFNRGDYGYTF
TRBV4-3 CASSQAPVADTQYF
TRBV14 CASSQGDRMNTEAFF
TRBV19 CASSTPRSGANVLTF
TRBV6-5 CASSYTGTVGTEAFF
TRBV5-1 CASSLRLAGDYEQYF
TRBV2 CASMREGQYF
TRBV27 CASSLLGGETQYF
TRBV6-5 CASSYSLRTEAFF
TRBV6-5 CASSYSMGRNTGELFF
TRBV5-6 CASSLGRSYEQYF
TRBV5-6 CASSFAQGAVQPQHF
TRBV11-2 CASKLLRGAPIDYGYTF
TRBV9 CASSVPLGLDHTDTQYF
TRBV7-9 CAIYVLGYGELFF
TRBV27 CASSLSGSSGNTIYF
TRBV28 CASSRLAGRAEQFF
TRBV27 CASSFTGNTEAFF
TRBV4-2 CASSPLMGLNEQFF
TRBV13 CASSLASYEQYF
TRBV6-5 CASSYTGEADTQYF
TRBV5-6 CASSLVLVAGESYNEQFF
TRBV6-1 CASRVTGGGNQPQHF
TRBV5-4 CASSFRQAGGETQYF
TRBV9 CASSVSDRGTEAFF
TRBV5-4 CASSSPLASSTDTQYF
TRBV29-1 CSVAIYATDYEQYF
TRBV6-4 CASSDSTSGSSGANVLTF
TRBV7-8 CASRQGAMNTEAFF
TRBV5-1 CASSLGRETYEQYF
TRBV9 CASSGESPSYEQYF
TRBV6-5 CAVGAAEQETQYF
TRBV19 CASSGRTFGDTQYF
TRBV5-6 CASSLGGSDYGYTF
TRBV6-5 CASSYDLASKNIQYF
TRBV9 CASSGGTSGLTDTQYF
TRBV27 CASSPNLAENTDTQYF
TRBV6-5 CASSLIGLAIETQYF
TRBV9 CASSSRTGGEYYGYTF
TRBV19 CASSTWLAGLEQFF
TRBV5-4 CASSEPLASQETQYF
TRBV30 CAWSGRTEAFF
TRBV4-1 CASSQVGAGTSTDTQYF
TRBV19 CASSIWGGSTDTQYF
TRBV6-1 CASSEGVGGPSYEQYF
TRBV7-2 CASSLVAGEDGYTF
TRBV10-2 CASGYSGSDEQFF
TRBV7-8 CASSLDRSYEQYF